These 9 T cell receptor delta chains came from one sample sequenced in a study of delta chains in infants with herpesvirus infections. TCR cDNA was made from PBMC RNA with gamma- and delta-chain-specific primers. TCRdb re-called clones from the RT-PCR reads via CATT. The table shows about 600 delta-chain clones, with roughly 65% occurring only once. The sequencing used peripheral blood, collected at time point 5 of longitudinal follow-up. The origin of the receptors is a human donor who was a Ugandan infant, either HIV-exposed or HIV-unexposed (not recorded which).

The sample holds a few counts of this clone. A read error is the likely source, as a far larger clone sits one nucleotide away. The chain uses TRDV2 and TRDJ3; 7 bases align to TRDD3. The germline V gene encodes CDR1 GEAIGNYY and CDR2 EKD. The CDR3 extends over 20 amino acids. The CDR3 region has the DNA TGTGCCTGTGACACCGGTTTTACTGGGGTCTTATCCTTGGACACCCGACAGATGTTTTTC. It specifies CACDTGFTGVLSLDTRQMFF.

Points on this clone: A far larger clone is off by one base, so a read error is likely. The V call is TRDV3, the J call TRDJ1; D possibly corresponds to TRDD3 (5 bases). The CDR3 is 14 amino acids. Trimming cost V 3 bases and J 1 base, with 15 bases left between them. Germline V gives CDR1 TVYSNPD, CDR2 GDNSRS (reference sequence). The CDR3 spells CALSGGLFTDKLIF. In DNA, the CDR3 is TGTGCCTTATCGGGGGGCCTCTTCACCGATAAACTCATCTTT.

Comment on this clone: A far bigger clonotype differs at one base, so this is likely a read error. Here the CDR3 DNA reads TGTGCTCTTGACCCTCCTTATTCCCCTACTGTGGATCCGTACACCGATAAACTCATCTTT. Protein product: CALDPPYSPTVDPYTDKLIF. This sequence joins TRDV1 and TRDJ1; perhaps TRDD2 as D (5 bases). Trimming took 7 bases from V and 0 from J, leaving 30 bases between them. Germline CDR1 and CDR2: TSWWSYY and QGS. This CDR3 comprises 20 residues.

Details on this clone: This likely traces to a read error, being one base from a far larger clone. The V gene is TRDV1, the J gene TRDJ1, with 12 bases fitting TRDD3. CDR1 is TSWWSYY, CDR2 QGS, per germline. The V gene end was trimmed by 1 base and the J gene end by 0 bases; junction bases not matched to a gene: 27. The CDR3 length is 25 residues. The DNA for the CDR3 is TGTGCTCTTGGGGAACCCTCTCCTACTGCGTACTGGGGGATACTGGACGGCGGGTACACCGATAAACTCATCTTT. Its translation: CALGEPSPTAYWGILDGGYTDKLIF.

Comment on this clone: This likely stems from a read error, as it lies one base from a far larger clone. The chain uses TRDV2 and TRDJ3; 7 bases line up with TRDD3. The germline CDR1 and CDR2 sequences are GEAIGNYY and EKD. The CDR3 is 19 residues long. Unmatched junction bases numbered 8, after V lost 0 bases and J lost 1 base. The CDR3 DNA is TGTGCCTGTGACACCATACTGGGGAAGGGGTCCTGGGACACCCGACAGATGTTTTTC. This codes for CACDTILGKGSWDTRQMFF.

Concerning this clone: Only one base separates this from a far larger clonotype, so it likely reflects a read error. The CDR3 DNA follows: TGTGCCTTCTCCGACTGGGGGATACGGGGTTGGGCCTGCACCGATAAACTCATCTTT. It codes for CAFSDWGIRGWACTDKLIF. This chain uses TRDV3 with TRDJ1; 13 bases match TRDD3. V trimming: 3 bases; J trimming: 1 base; junction bases outside the gene matches: 17. The V gene's germline CDR1 is TVYSNPD and CDR2 GDNSRS (reference sequence). The CDR3 is 19 residues long.

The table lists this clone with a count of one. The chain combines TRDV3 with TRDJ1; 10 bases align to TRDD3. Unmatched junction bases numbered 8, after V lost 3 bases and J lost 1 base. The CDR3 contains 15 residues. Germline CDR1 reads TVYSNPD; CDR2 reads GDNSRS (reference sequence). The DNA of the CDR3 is TGTGCCTTCCTACTGGGGGATGAAAGCACCGATAAACTCATCTTT. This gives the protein CAFLLGDESTDKLIF.

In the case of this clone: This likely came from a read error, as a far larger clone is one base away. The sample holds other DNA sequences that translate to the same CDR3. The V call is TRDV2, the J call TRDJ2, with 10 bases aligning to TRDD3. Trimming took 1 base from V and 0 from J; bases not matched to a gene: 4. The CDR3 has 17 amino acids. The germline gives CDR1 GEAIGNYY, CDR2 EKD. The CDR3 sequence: CACDTLLGDTLTAQLFF. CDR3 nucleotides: TGTGCCTGTGACACTCTGCTGGGGGATACTTTGACAGCACAACTCTTCTTT.

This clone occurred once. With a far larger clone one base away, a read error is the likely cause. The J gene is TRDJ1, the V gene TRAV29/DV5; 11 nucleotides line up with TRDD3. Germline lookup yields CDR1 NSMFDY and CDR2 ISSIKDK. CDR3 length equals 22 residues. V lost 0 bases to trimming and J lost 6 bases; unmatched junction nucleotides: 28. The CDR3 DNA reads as TGTGCAGCAAGCGAGGATAACCCAAACCGGGGGAGACTGGGGGATATGGCCTATAAACTCATCTTT. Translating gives CAASEDNPNRGRLGDMAYKLIF.